The T cell receptor beta chain described here comes from a study of T cells expressing NK-cell markers. Study-wide context: In the group of eight sequenced donors, seven were HCMV-seropositive and one was seronegative.

Germline V lookup: CDR1 SGDLS, CDR2 YYNGEE. This CDR3 contains 14 residues. The TCR beta cDNA came from 5'RACE template switching with UMIs. TCRdb reanalyzed the 5' RACE reads and collapses them to one entry per CDR3 protein, without DNA. The clone table shows 400,000 or so distinct CDR3 sequences, with the ten largest holding roughly 10%. General study findings and limits: There were a handful of donors in whom these clonotypes also led the CD3+CD56-NKG2C+ fraction.

Of note for this clonotype: Its cognate antigen is unknown.

This chain connects TRBV9 to TRBJ2-7; TCRdb outputs TRBD1, but without DNA this stays unchecked. The TCR originated in a woman between 50 and 59 years old in good health. Sample: blood T cells: a sorted CD56 or NKG2C T cell subset, CD4+ or CD8+ T cells, or bulk PBMC T cells (not recorded which). The CDR3 protein is CASSVGWTAYEQYF.